This T cell receptor (beta chain) was sequenced for a study of T-cell reconstitution after alpha-beta-depleted transplantation in children. Unique molecular identifiers were incorporated during preparation of the TCRbeta library. TCRdb passed the PCR reads through MiXCR, listing each CDR3 protein once. The sample lists about 400,000 distinct CDR3 sequences, about an eighth occurring once. The CDR3 has 14 amino acids. From germline, CDR1 is SGHAT and CDR2 FQNNGV. Trimming cost V 3 bases and J 9 bases, with 15 bases left between them. The TCR sequence derives from a human donor who donated a stem cell graft to a child with Fanconi anemia. Material: PBMCs, obtained from the stem cell graft. The chain joins TRBV11-2 to TRBJ2-1; D remains ambiguous. CDR3 in DNA: TGTGCCAGCAGCTTCCGGGCCTTTAACGGTGAGCAGTTCTTC. This translates into CASSFRAFNGEQFF.